The rows below give T cell receptor beta chains drawn from one sample of a study of control samples from healthy donors and cancer patients. Profiling relied on immunoSEQ multiplex PCR, and the TCRdb table lists in-frame clones only, not all of them. The data show 50,000 or so clones, around 95% seen once. The sequencing sample was made of blood. These receptor sequences come from a man aged 25-45 years in good health. The CDR3 runs from the conserved cysteine through the conserved F or W. The order of the fields is clone size, J gene, CDR3 length, D gene, V gene, CDR3 protein, CDR3 DNA. The D gene is left open where the match is weak. Expanded clones are given a class, and other clones once, few, many or no size at all.

abundance: -; j_gene: TRBJ1-5; len: 15; d_gene: -; v_gene: TRBV4-1; CDR3aa: CASSQEVGGGQPQHF; CDR3nt: TGCGCCAGCAGCCAAGAAGTGGGGGGAGGTCAGCCCCAGCATTTT
abundance: once; j_gene: TRBJ2-5; len: 16; d_gene: TRBD2; v_gene: TRBV5-1; CDR3aa: CASSLGLAGAQETQYF; CDR3nt: TGCGCCAGCAGCCTGGGACTAGCGGGAGCCCAAGAGACCCAGTACTTC
abundance: -; j_gene: TRBJ1-2; len: 13; d_gene: -; v_gene: TRBV27; CDR3aa: CASSSTGTYGYTF; CDR3nt: TGTGCCAGCAGTTCCACAGGGACCTATGGCTACACCTTC
abundance: -; j_gene: TRBJ2-7; len: 16; d_gene: -; v_gene: TRBV4-1; CDR3aa: CASSRNWAESSYEQYF; CDR3nt: TGCGCCAGCAGCCGCAATTGGGCCGAAAGCTCCTACGAGCAGTACTTC
abundance: -; j_gene: TRBJ1-2; len: 11; d_gene: -; v_gene: TRBV24-1; CDR3aa: CATSDLFGYTF; CDR3nt: TGTGCCACCAGTGATTTATTCGGCTACACCTTC
abundance: -; j_gene: TRBJ1-6; len: 16; d_gene: -; v_gene: TRBV18; CDR3aa: CASSPRSGAYNSPLHF; CDR3nt: TGTGCCAGCTCACCGAGGAGTGGGGCCTATAATTCACCCCTCCACTTT
abundance: -; j_gene: TRBJ2-7; len: 15; d_gene: TRBD1; v_gene: TRBV7-8; CDR3aa: CASSLLDRGPYEQYF; CDR3nt: TGTGCCAGCAGCTTACTGGACAGGGGCCCCTACGAGCAGTACTTC
abundance: few; j_gene: TRBJ2-7; len: 14; d_gene: TRBD2; v_gene: TRBV28; CDR3aa: CASSYSGRAYEQYF; CDR3nt: TGTGCCAGCAGTTATAGCGGGAGGGCCTACGAGCAGTACTTC
abundance: once; j_gene: TRBJ2-1; len: 15; d_gene: TRBD2; v_gene: TRBV3-1/TRBV3-2; CDR3aa: CASSQSGRGYNEQFF; CDR3nt: TGTGCCAGCAGCCAAAGCGGGAGGGGATACAATGAGCAGTTCTTC
abundance: -; j_gene: TRBJ2-1; len: 13; d_gene: -; v_gene: TRBV19; CDR3aa: CASSMPRGAEQFF; CDR3nt: TGTGCCAGTAGTATGCCCAGGGGCGCTGAGCAGTTCTTC
abundance: -; j_gene: TRBJ2-7; len: 13; d_gene: -; v_gene: TRBV6-6; CDR3aa: CASSPREPYEQYF; CDR3nt: TGTGCCAGCAGTCCCAGGGAGCCCTACGAGCAGTACTTC
abundance: -; j_gene: TRBJ2-6; len: 14; d_gene: -; v_gene: TRBV5-1; CDR3aa: CASSLATGANVLTF; CDR3nt: TGCGCCAGCAGCTTAGCGACGGGGGCCAACGTCCTGACTTTC
abundance: once; j_gene: TRBJ1-5; len: 13; d_gene: -; v_gene: TRBV6-5; CDR3aa: CASSLYGGEPQHF; CDR3nt: TGTGCCAGCAGTTTATATGGAGGGGAGCCCCAGCATTTT
abundance: -; j_gene: TRBJ1-5; len: 12; d_gene: -; v_gene: TRBV7-9; CDR3aa: CASSLDVQPQHF; CDR3nt: TGTGCCAGCAGCTTAGATGTTCAGCCCCAGCATTTT
abundance: -; j_gene: TRBJ2-1; len: 14; d_gene: -; v_gene: TRBV9; CDR3aa: CASSVGGKRNEQFF; CDR3nt: TGTGCCAGCAGCGTAGGCGGGAAGCGCAATGAGCAGTTCTTC
abundance: once; j_gene: TRBJ2-5; len: 13; d_gene: -; v_gene: TRBV19; CDR3aa: CASDGPNQETQYF; CDR3nt: TGTGCCAGTGACGGACCGAACCAAGAGACCCAGTACTTC
abundance: -; j_gene: TRBJ2-2; len: 12; d_gene: -; v_gene: TRBV3-1/TRBV3-2; CDR3aa: CASSQDPGELFF; CDR3nt: TGTGCCAGCAGCCAAGACCCCGGGGAGCTGTTTTTT
abundance: once; j_gene: TRBJ2-5; len: 13; d_gene: -; v_gene: TRBV19; CDR3aa: CASSIGDFGTQYF; CDR3nt: TGTGCCAGTAGTATAGGGGACTTCGGGACCCAGTACTTC
abundance: -; j_gene: TRBJ2-3; len: 15; d_gene: TRBD1; v_gene: TRBV30; CDR3aa: CAWSKQTTGSDTQYF; CDR3nt: TGTGCCTGGAGCAAACAGACGACAGGGTCGGATACGCAGTATTTT
abundance: -; j_gene: TRBJ1-2; len: 12; d_gene: TRBD1; v_gene: TRBV19; CDR3aa: CASRDRGEGYTF; CDR3nt: TGTGCCAGCCGCGACAGGGGAGAGGGCTACACCTTC
abundance: -; j_gene: TRBJ2-7; len: 11; d_gene: TRBD1; v_gene: TRBV2; CDR3aa: CANGQGGEQYF; CDR3nt: TGTGCCAACGGACAGGGCGGGGAGCAGTACTTC
abundance: -; j_gene: TRBJ2-2; len: 16; d_gene: TRBD2; v_gene: TRBV5-6; CDR3aa: CASSYPGLAYTGELFF; CDR3nt: TGTGCCAGCAGTTATCCGGGACTAGCTTACACCGGGGAGCTGTTTTTT
abundance: -; j_gene: TRBJ2-7; len: 16; d_gene: -; v_gene: TRBV6-2/TRBV6-3; CDR3aa: CASSDSTGTGPYEQYF; CDR3nt: TGTGCCAGCAGTGACTCCACCGGGACGGGCCCCTACGAGCAGTACTTC
abundance: -; j_gene: TRBJ1-3; len: 15; d_gene: -; v_gene: TRBV6-1; CDR3aa: CASSEWRGTGNTIYF; CDR3nt: TGTGCCAGCAGTGAATGGCGTGGGACTGGAAACACCATATATTTT
abundance: -; j_gene: TRBJ1-2; len: 14; d_gene: -; v_gene: TRBV2; CDR3aa: CASSEGPRGYGYTF; CDR3nt: TGTGCCAGCAGTGAAGGGCCCAGGGGCTATGGCTACACCTTC
abundance: -; j_gene: TRBJ2-3; len: 14; d_gene: -; v_gene: TRBV4-1; CDR3aa: CASRSLASTDTQYF; CDR3nt: TGCGCCAGCAGGAGCCTAGCGAGCACAGATACGCAGTATTTT
abundance: -; j_gene: TRBJ2-1; len: 14; d_gene: -; v_gene: TRBV19; CDR3aa: CASSIVSGSNEQFF; CDR3nt: TGTGCCAGTAGTATAGTGAGCGGGTCTAATGAGCAGTTCTTC
abundance: -; j_gene: TRBJ1-2; len: 14; d_gene: -; v_gene: TRBV3-1/TRBV3-2; CDR3aa: CASSPADSYYGYTF; CDR3nt: TGTGCCAGCAGCCCTGCTGACAGCTACTATGGCTACACCTTC
abundance: -; j_gene: TRBJ2-1; len: 13; d_gene: -; v_gene: TRBV10-1; CDR3aa: CASMGAAPNEQFF; CDR3nt: TGCGCCAGCATGGGGGCAGCCCCGAATGAGCAGTTCTTC
abundance: -; j_gene: TRBJ2-2; len: 15; d_gene: -; v_gene: TRBV6-2/TRBV6-3; CDR3aa: CASSYRTANTGELFF; CDR3nt: TGTGCCAGCAGTTACAGGACAGCGAACACCGGGGAGCTGTTTTTT
abundance: -; j_gene: TRBJ1-1; len: 15; d_gene: -; v_gene: TRBV27; CDR3aa: CASSLSTLQNTEAFF; CDR3nt: TGTGCCAGCAGTTTATCTACTTTACAGAACACTGAAGCTTTCTTT
abundance: -; j_gene: TRBJ1-4; len: 16; d_gene: -; v_gene: TRBV5-1; CDR3aa: CASSLTASYGTEKLFF; CDR3nt: TGCGCCAGCAGCTTGACCGCTTCGTACGGGACGGAAAAACTGTTTTTT
abundance: -; j_gene: TRBJ2-7; len: 12; d_gene: -; v_gene: TRBV29-1; CDR3aa: CSAAVASYEQYF; CDR3nt: TGCAGCGCCGCGGTAGCCTCTTACGAGCAGTACTTC
abundance: -; j_gene: TRBJ1-4; len: 15; d_gene: -; v_gene: TRBV20-1; CDR3aa: CSASVSGVSNEKLFF; CDR3nt: TGCAGTGCTAGTGTCTCAGGGGTCTCTAATGAAAAACTGTTTTTT
abundance: -; j_gene: TRBJ1-2; len: 14; d_gene: TRBD1; v_gene: TRBV3-1/TRBV3-2; CDR3aa: CASSQGAGGYGYTF; CDR3nt: TGTGCCAGCAGCCAGGGCGCAGGGGGGTATGGCTACACCTTC
abundance: -; j_gene: TRBJ1-6; len: 14; d_gene: -; v_gene: TRBV27; CDR3aa: CASSLNNHNSPLHF; CDR3nt: TGTGCCAGCAGTTTGAATAACCATAATTCACCCCTCCACTTT
abundance: -; j_gene: TRBJ2-5; len: 13; d_gene: -; v_gene: TRBV29-1; CDR3aa: CSVERQGGETQYF; CDR3nt: TGCAGCGTTGAACGACAGGGAGGAGAGACCCAGTACTTC
abundance: -; j_gene: TRBJ1-2; len: 14; d_gene: -; v_gene: TRBV5-5; CDR3aa: CASSRGGISYGYTF; CDR3nt: TGTGCCAGCAGCCGGGGGGGTATTAGCTATGGCTACACCTTC
abundance: -; j_gene: TRBJ2-1; len: 17; d_gene: TRBD2; v_gene: TRBV5-1; CDR3aa: CASSQGLAGGPNNEQFF; CDR3nt: TGCGCCAGCAGCCAGGGACTAGCGGGAGGGCCGAACAATGAGCAGTTCTTC
abundance: -; j_gene: TRBJ2-5; len: 15; d_gene: -; v_gene: TRBV7-3; CDR3aa: CASSPRGGGKKTQYF; CDR3nt: TGTGCCAGCAGCCCGAGGGGGGGAGGCAAGAAGACCCAGTACTTC
abundance: -; j_gene: TRBJ1-1; len: 15; d_gene: -; v_gene: TRBV2; CDR3aa: CASSEVRVLNTEAFF; CDR3nt: TGTGCCAGCAGTGAAGTTAGGGTCTTGAACACTGAAGCTTTCTTT
abundance: -; j_gene: TRBJ2-2; len: 16; d_gene: TRBD2; v_gene: TRBV9; CDR3aa: CASTSREGRNTGELFF; CDR3nt: TGTGCCAGCACTAGTCGGGAGGGCCGGAACACCGGGGAGCTGTTTTTT
abundance: -; j_gene: TRBJ2-1; len: 15; d_gene: -; v_gene: TRBV5-1; CDR3aa: CASSPSRSSYNEQFF; CDR3nt: TGCGCCAGCAGCCCGAGTCGAAGCTCCTACAATGAGCAGTTCTTC
abundance: -; j_gene: TRBJ1-3; len: 14; d_gene: -; v_gene: TRBV28; CDR3aa: CASSFRGLGNTIYF; CDR3nt: TGTGCCAGCAGTTTCCGGGGGCTCGGAAACACCATATATTTT
abundance: once; j_gene: TRBJ1-2; len: 15; d_gene: -; v_gene: TRBV5-6; CDR3aa: CASSPPPSVLYGYTF; CDR3nt: TGTGCCAGCAGCCCCCCTCCCTCAGTCTTATATGGCTACACCTTC
abundance: -; j_gene: TRBJ2-1; len: 13; d_gene: TRBD1; v_gene: TRBV12-3/TRBV12-4; CDR3aa: CASGGTGNNEQFF; CDR3nt: TGTGCCAGCGGCGGGACAGGGAACAATGAGCAGTTCTTC
abundance: -; j_gene: TRBJ2-1; len: 17; d_gene: TRBD2; v_gene: TRBV27; CDR3aa: CASSLFPSGTAGNEQFF; CDR3nt: TGTGCCAGCAGTTTATTCCCTAGCGGGACAGCAGGCAATGAGCAGTTCTTC
abundance: -; j_gene: TRBJ2-1; len: 16; d_gene: -; v_gene: TRBV19; CDR3aa: CASSVEGATTYNEQFF; CDR3nt: TGTGCCAGTAGTGTTGAGGGAGCCACCACCTACAATGAGCAGTTCTTC
abundance: -; j_gene: TRBJ1-5; len: 17; d_gene: TRBD1; v_gene: TRBV27; CDR3aa: CASSLGWAGGVGQPQHF; CDR3nt: TGTGCCAGCAGTTTAGGCTGGGCAGGGGGCGTAGGTCAGCCCCAGCATTTT
abundance: -; j_gene: TRBJ1-6; len: 14; d_gene: -; v_gene: TRBV19; CDR3aa: CASSISLSDSPLHF; CDR3nt: TGTGCCAGTAGTATATCCCTGTCGGATTCACCCCTCCACTTT
abundance: -; j_gene: TRBJ2-3; len: 15; d_gene: -; v_gene: TRBV9; CDR3aa: CASSPRTKRGDTQYF; CDR3nt: TGTGCCAGCAGCCCCCGGACTAAAAGGGGAGATACGCAGTATTTT
abundance: -; j_gene: TRBJ2-7; len: 13; d_gene: -; v_gene: TRBV5-1; CDR3aa: CASSHDHAREQYF; CDR3nt: TGCGCCAGCAGCCATGATCATGCCCGAGAGCAGTACTTC